Sequencing of this T cell receptor beta chain was carried out in a study of blood T cell repertoires in COVID-19 (dated by TCRdb to about 2020). At the level of the whole study: Collaborator samples came from the United States, Italy and Spain and covered acute and convalescent phases of COVID-19. The prospective study material was composed of cDNA or gDNA derived from T cells, B-cell-depleted T cells, or PBMCs. The dataset comprised deeply sampled blood TCRbeta repertoires from subjects exposed to, actively infected with, or recovered from COVID-19. The repertoires were released in a freely available public database meant as a resource for research on the immune response to SARS-CoV-2. Samples were obtained from the ongoing ImmuneRACE study (first 160 participants) and from 950 to 1,500 subjects provided by 6 global collaborators. A de-identified subject ID, COVID-19 status, age in years and sex were almost always included in the sample metadata. Where available, HLA class I and class II types were taken from metadata supplied by the sample provider and were not determined by assay-based typing. Overall study outcomes, separate from this receptor: Clinical and demographic metadata were provided uncurated, with the amount varying by source and participant.

TCRbeta CDR3 regions were amplified from genomic DNA using the immunoSEQ Assay, a bias-controlled multiplex PCR. Under the source paper's analysis protocol: Nucleated cell counts per sample were estimated from amplification of reference gene primers within the assay. Sequence reads were collapsed and filtered to measure the absolute abundance of every unique TCRbeta CDR3 rearrangement. For each sample, productive Simpson clonality was calculated by taking the square root of Simpson's diversity index across productive rearrangements. What TCRdb holds here is the immuneACCESS table cut down to in-frame rearrangements. Part of the clones is not present; checked against another copy, under half of the missing clones reflect an unresolved V gene, and the others are unexplained. V and J calls and clone size follow that table, whereas D and trimming were derived from the DNA. Across this sample there are around 460,000 clones, with around nine tenths seen only once. Jointly, the top ten make up about 0.91% of the sample.

CDR1 is given as SGHTA and CDR2 as FQGNSA, both from the germline V gene. The CDR3 sequence holds 18 residues, the cysteine and phenylalanine included. Just CDR3 DNA is preserved here, 54 bases in frame from base 1. V gives up 1 base and J gives up 2 bases, and the segment between their germline ends measures 19 bases. Remarks on this clone: It lacks a known antigen. No much larger clone exists at a distance of one base, and base qualities are not known.

One collaborating source in Seattle enrolled patients during active infection and followed them longitudinally through the course of disease. Each collaborating institution followed its own protocols to collect whole blood in K2EDTA tubes. Collaborator samples were shipped for TCRbeta analysis as frozen whole blood, isolated PBMCs, or DNA extracted from either sample type. The sequence derives from a young man with COVID-19, enrolled during active disease. The V and J segments used are TRBV7-2 and TRBJ2-3; a tentative D match to TRBD1 spans 6 bases. The sample taken for sequencing was peripheral blood. The CDR3 reads CASSLDRVVFGATDTQYF. DNA sequence: TGTGCCAGCAGCTTAGACAGGGTGGTTTTTGGGGCCACAGATACGCAGTATTTT.